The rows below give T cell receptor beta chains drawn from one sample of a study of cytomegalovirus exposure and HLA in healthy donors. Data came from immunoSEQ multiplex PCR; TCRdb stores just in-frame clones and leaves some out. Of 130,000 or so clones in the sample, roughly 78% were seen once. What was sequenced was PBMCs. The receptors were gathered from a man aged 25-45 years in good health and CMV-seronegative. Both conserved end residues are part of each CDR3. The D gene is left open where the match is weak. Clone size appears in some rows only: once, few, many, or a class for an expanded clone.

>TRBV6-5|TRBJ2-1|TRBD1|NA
TGTGCCAGCAGTTCTTCACAGGGGGTAGTGGATGAGCAGTTCTTC
CASSSSQGVVDEQFF
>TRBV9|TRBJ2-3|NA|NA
TGTGCCAGCAGCGCCAGGGTCGCAGATACGCAGTATTTT
CASSARVADTQYF
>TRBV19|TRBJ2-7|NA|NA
TGTGCCAGTAGTATAGACGGGAGCGAGCAGTACTTC
CASSIDGSEQYF
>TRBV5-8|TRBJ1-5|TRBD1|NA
TGTGCCAGCAGCTTCAGGGGGCGGAATCAGCCCCAGCATTTT
CASSFRGRNQPQHF
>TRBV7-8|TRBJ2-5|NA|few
TGTGCCAGCAGCTTAGGCCGGGACTACCAAGAGACCCAGTACTTC
CASSLGRDYQETQYF
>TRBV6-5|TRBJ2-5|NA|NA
TGTGCCAGCGGTGCCCCGGTAACCCAGTACTTC
CASGAPVTQYF
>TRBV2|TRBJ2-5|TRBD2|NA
TGTGCCAGCAGTGAGGGGCGGGGGGGAGAGACCCAGTACTTC
CASSEGRGGETQYF
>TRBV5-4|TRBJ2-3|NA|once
TGTGCCAGCAGCTTCGGCGGAATGGATACGCAGTATTTT
CASSFGGMDTQYF
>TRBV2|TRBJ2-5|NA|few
TGTGCCAGCAGTGAAGACTTTCCGGAGACCCAGTACTTC
CASSEDFPETQYF
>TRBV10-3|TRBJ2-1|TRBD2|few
TGTGCCACGATTAGCGGGAGTTCGAACAATGAGCAGTTCTTC
CATISGSSNNEQFF
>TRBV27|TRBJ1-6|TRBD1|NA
TGTGCCAGCAAACCGACGGACAGGGGTAGGGCACCCCTCCACTTT
CASKPTDRGRAPLHF
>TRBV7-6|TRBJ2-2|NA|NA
TGTGCCAGCAGCCAGCGAGCTCAGGGAACCGGGGAGCTGTTTTTT
CASSQRAQGTGELFF
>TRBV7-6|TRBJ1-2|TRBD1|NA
TGTGCCAGCAGCGCTGGGACAGGGGTCGGTGGCTACACCTTC
CASSAGTGVGGYTF
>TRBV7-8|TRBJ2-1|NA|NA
TGTGCCAGCAGCTTAGAACAGCCCTACAATGAGCAGTTCTTC
CASSLEQPYNEQFF
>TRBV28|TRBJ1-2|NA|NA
TGTGCCAGCAGTGTGGACAGATCCTATGGCTACACCTTC
CASSVDRSYGYTF
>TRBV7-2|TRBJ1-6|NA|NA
TGTGCCAGCAGCTTAGAACAGAATTCACCCCTCCACTTT
CASSLEQNSPLHF
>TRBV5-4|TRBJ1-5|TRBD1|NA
TGTGCCAGCAGCTTGGCCGGGACAGGGATGAGCAATCAGCCCCAGCATTTT
CASSLAGTGMSNQPQHF
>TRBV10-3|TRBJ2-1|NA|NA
TGTGCCATCAGTGTCGATGGGACTTCCTACAATGAGCAGTTCTTC
CAISVDGTSYNEQFF
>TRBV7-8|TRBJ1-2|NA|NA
TGTGCCAGCAGCTACGGGGGAGGGGATGGCTACACCTTC
CASSYGGGDGYTF
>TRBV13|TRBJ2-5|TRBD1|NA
TGTGCCAGCAGCCCCCGCCAGGGGGAAGAGACCCAGTACTTC
CASSPRQGEETQYF
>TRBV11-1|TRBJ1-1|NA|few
TGTGCCAGCAGCTTACATCCAGAAACGAATGAAGCTTTCTTT
CASSLHPETNEAFF
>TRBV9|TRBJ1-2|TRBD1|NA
TGTGCCAGCAGCGGCCGGGACAGGGCGTCAGAGGGCTACACCTTC
CASSGRDRASEGYTF